Sequencing of this T cell receptor (beta chain) was carried out in a study of blood T cell repertoires in COVID-19. Losses at the gene ends were 5 bases for V and 6 bases for J; bases not matched to a gene: 3. The germline gives CDR1 DFQATT, CDR2 SNEGSKA (reference sequence). CDR3 length: 11 residues. Assay used: immunoSEQ multiplex PCR; TCRdb lists only in-frame clones, some missing. Of 150,000 to 200,000 clones in the sample, around four fifths were seen once. The TCR originated in a woman older than 75 with active or convalescent COVID-19. Sequencing was carried out using peripheral blood. The genes are TRBV20-1 and TRBJ1-1; 7 bases are a match to TRBD1. CDR3 loop: CSADDRAEAFF. The DNA for the CDR3 is TGCAGTGCTGACGACAGGGCTGAAGCTTTCTTT.